Following are 11 T cell receptor beta chains from one sample sequenced in a study of blood T cell repertoires in COVID-19. The repertoire was sequenced with immunoSEQ multiplex PCR; TCRdb's copy has only in-frame clones and lacks some. The profile shows approximately 190,000 clones, around 86% of them singletons. Source material: peripheral blood. These receptor sequences come from a woman in her forties with acute or convalescent COVID-19.

This sequence joins TRBV12-3 or TRBV12-4 and TRBJ1-2, with TRBD1 matching 11 bases. V was pared by 6 bases and J by 8 bases, with 5 bases of the junction left unmatched. The CDR3 contains 13 residues. The DNA of the CDR3 is TGTGCCAGCAGGGGACAGGGGGTGGGGGGCTACACCTTC. This translates into CASRGQGVGGYTF.

The rearrangement uses TRBV5-1 and TRBJ2-1, with D possibly TRBD1 on 6 matching bases. V dropped 1 base and J dropped 0 bases, with 11 bases sitting between them. Germline V gives CDR1 SGHRS, CDR2 YFSETQ. This CDR3 contains 16 residues. The CDR3 spells CASSLLGQSSYNEQFF. As DNA, the CDR3 is TGCGCCAGCAGCTTGTTGGGACAAAGCTCCTACAATGAGCAGTTCTTC.

This rearrangement joins TRBV6-5 to TRBJ2-7, with D possibly TRBD2 on 6 matching bases. This CDR3 spans 14 amino acids. V was cut by 8 bases and J by 6 bases, with 20 bases left in between. Germline lookup yields CDR1 MNHEY and CDR2 SVGAGI. The CDR3 coding sequence is TGTGCCAGCGGATACTTGGGGACTGCCCGCGAGCAGTACTTC. Protein product: CASGYLGTAREQYF.

In this sample, this clone turned up once. The chain links TRBV7-9 to TRBJ2-5; D might be TRBD1 (5 bases). Looked up from germline, CDR1 is SEHNR and CDR2 is FQNEAQ (reference sequence). This CDR3 is 15 amino acids long. The V gene lost 7 bases and the J gene lost 5 bases, with 20 bases spanning the gap. Written as DNA, the CDR3 is TGTGCCAGCACCCTCGTCGACAGAGATTGGGAGACCCAGTACTTC. The encoded protein is CASTLVDRDWETQYF.

This clone was picked up a small number of times. The V gene is TRBV7-9, the J gene TRBJ2-3, with 7 bases that match TRBD2. Trimming removed 3 bases from V and 0 bases from J; junction bases left unmatched: 12. This CDR3 comprises 18 residues. Looked up from germline, CDR1 is SEHNR and CDR2 is FQNEAQ (reference sequence). The CDR3 spells CASSLAPGLGTSTDTQYF. The CDR3 coding sequence is TGTGCCAGCAGCTTGGCCCCCGGACTAGGGACTAGCACAGATACGCAGTATTTT.

The rearrangement joins TRBV6-6 to TRBJ2-3, with TRBD1 matching 8 bases. The J segment lost 0 bases and the V segment lost 5 bases, leaving 1 base of the junction unmatched. Germline CDR1 is MNHNY and CDR2 is SVGAGI (reference sequence). The length of the CDR3 is 14 residues. The CDR3 loop is CASSRQGSTDTQYF. In DNA, the CDR3 is TGTGCCAGCAGTAGACAGGGGAGCACAGATACGCAGTATTTT.

This sequence joins TRBV24-1 and TRBJ1-2, with 12 bases matching TRBD1. There are 18 residues in the CDR3. J was trimmed by 4 bases and V by 5 bases; bases with no gene match: 13. The germline V gene encodes CDR1 KGHDR and CDR2 SFDVKD. CDR3 region: CATSGPTGTGGFGYGYTF. CDR3 nucleotides: TGTGCCACCAGTGGCCCCACCGGGACAGGGGGCTTCGGCTATGGCTACACCTTC.

The chain combines TRBV5-1 with TRBJ2-2, with TRBD2 identical over 7 bases. Germline CDR1 SGHRS, CDR2 YFSETQ. This CDR3 has 14 amino acids. With 0 bases clipped from V and 13 bases from J, the junction kept 9 bases outside the gene matches. CDR3 in amino acids: CASSLDVEQRGLFF. The DNA of the CDR3 is TGCGCCAGCAGCTTGGACGTCGAGCAGCGGGGGCTGTTTTTT.

The chain combines TRBV28 with TRBJ2-7; D ambiguous. Germline assignment: CDR1 MDHEN and CDR2 SYDVKM. The ends were cut back, 4 bases at V and 1 base at J, with 8 bases in the middle. The length of the CDR3 is 13 residues. This CDR3 reads CASSWAESYEQYF. CDR3 bases: TGTGCCAGCAGTTGGGCAGAGTCCTACGAGCAGTACTTC.

The chain carries TRBV28 and TRBJ2-2; TRBD2 agrees at 8 bases. The CDR3 consists of 14 residues. Germline-derived CDR1 and CDR2 are MDHEN and SYDVKM. V was clipped by 5 bases and J by 6 bases; unmatched bases: 5. The CDR3 protein is CASSNGGAAGELFF. CDR3 bases: TGTGCCAGCAGTAACGGGGGGGCCGCCGGGGAGCTGTTTTTT.

The V and J genes are TRBV27 and TRBJ2-1, with a weak D call TRBD1 (6 bases). The V gene lost 2 bases and the J gene lost 3 bases, with 11 bases spanning the gap. Germline CDR1 MNHEY, CDR2 SMNVEV (reference sequence). The CDR3 contains 15 residues. DNA of the CDR3: TGTGCCAGCAGTTTAAGGGGACAAGGCTACAATGAGCAGTTCTTC. Its protein is CASSLRGQGYNEQFF.